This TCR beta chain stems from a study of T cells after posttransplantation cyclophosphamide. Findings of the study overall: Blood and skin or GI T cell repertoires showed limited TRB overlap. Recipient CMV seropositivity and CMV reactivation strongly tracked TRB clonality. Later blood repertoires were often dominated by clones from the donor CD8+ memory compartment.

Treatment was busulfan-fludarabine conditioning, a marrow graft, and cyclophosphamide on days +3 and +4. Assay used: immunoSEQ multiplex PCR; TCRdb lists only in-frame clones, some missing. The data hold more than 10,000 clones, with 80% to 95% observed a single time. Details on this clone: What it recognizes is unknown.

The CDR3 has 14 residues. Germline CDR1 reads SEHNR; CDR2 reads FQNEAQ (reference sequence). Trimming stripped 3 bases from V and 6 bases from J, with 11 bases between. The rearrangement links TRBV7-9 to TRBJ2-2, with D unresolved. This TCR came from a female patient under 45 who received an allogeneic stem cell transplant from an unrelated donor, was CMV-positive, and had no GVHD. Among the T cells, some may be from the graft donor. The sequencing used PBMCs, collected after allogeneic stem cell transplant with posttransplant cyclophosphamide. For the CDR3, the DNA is TGTGCCAGCAGCTTGAATGTTGGCCCCGGGGAGCTGTTTTTT. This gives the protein CASSLNVGPGELFF.